This paragraph reports one T cell receptor beta chain. The repertoire was sequenced with immunoSEQ multiplex PCR; TCRdb's copy has only in-frame clones and lacks some. The data hold approximately 190,000 clones, with around four fifths observed a single time. CDR3 size: 14 residues. Looked up from germline, CDR1 is MRHNA and CDR2 is SNTAGT. Germline trimming cut 8 bases from V and 3 bases from J; bases unmatched to any gene: 10. These data originate in a study of blood T cell repertoires in COVID-19. For the study at large: The cDNA or gDNA used as material had been derived from T cells, B-cell-depleted T cells, or PBMCs.

The TCR originated in a man aged 25-45 years with active or convalescent COVID-19. This chain links TRBV6-4 with TRBJ2-7; 7 bases map to TRBD1. Sequencing used peripheral blood. The CDR3 reads CASEGQTLHYEQYF. CDR3 DNA sequence: TGTGCCAGCGAGGGACAGACCTTGCACTACGAGCAGTACTTC.